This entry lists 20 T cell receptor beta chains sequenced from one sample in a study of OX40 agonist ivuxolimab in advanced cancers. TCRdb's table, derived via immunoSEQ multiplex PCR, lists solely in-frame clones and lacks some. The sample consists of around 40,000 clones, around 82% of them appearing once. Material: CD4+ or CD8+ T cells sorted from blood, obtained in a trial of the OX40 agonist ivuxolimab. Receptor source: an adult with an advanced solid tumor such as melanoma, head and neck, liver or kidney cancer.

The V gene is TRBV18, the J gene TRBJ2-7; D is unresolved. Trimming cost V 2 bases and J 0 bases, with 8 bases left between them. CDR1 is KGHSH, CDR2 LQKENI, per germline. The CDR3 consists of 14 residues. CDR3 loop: CASSPSGVSYEQYF. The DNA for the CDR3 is TGTGCCAGCTCACCAAGTGGGGTCTCCTACGAGCAGTACTTC.

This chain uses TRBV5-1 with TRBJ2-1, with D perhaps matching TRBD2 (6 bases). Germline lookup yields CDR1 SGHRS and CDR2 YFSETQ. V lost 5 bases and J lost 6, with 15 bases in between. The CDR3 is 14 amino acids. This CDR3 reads CASREWDSTNEQFF. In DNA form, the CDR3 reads TGCGCCAGCAGAGAATGGGACTCCACCAATGAGCAGTTCTTC.

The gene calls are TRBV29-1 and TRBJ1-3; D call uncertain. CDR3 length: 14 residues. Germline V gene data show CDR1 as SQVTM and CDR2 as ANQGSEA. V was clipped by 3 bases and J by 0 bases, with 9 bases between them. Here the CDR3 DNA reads TGCAGCGTTGACGGGAATGACTCTGGAAACACCATATATTTT. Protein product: CSVDGNDSGNTIYF.

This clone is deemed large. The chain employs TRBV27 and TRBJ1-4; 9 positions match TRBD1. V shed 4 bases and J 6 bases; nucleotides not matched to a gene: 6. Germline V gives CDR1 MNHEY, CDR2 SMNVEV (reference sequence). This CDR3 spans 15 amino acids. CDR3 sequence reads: CASSSPWTGDEKLFF. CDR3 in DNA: TGTGCCAGCAGTTCCCCTTGGACAGGGGATGAAAAACTGTTTTTT.

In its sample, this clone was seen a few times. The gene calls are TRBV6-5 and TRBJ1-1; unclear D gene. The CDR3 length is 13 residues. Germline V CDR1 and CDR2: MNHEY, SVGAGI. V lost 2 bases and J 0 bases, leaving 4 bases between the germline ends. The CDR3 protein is CASSYKLNTEAFF. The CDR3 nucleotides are TGTGCCAGCAGTTACAAGCTGAACACTGAAGCTTTCTTT.

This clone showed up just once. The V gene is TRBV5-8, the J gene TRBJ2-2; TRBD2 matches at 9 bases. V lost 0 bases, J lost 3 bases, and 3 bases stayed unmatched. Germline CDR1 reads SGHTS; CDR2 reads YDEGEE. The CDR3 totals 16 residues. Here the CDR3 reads CASSLGVAGDTGELFF. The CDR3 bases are TGTGCCAGCAGCTTGGGAGTAGCGGGGGACACCGGGGAGCTGTTTTTT.

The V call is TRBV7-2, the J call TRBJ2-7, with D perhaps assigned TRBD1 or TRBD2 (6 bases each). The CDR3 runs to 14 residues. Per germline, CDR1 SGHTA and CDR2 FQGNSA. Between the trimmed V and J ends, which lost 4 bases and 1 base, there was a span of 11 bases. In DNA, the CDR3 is TGTGCCAGCAGCTGGGGAGGACAGTCCTACGAGCAGTACTTC. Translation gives CASSWGGQSYEQYF.

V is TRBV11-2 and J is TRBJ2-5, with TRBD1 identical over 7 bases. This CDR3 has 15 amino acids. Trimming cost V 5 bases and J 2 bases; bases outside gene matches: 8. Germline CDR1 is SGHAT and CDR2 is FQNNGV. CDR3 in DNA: TGTGCCAGCAGCCCCCAGACAGGGAATCAAGAGACCCAGTACTTC. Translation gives CASSPQTGNQETQYF.

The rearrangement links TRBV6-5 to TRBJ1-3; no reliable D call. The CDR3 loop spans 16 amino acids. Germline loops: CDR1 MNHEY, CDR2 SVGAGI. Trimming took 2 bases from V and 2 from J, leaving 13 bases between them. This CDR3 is CASSYESATAGNTIYF. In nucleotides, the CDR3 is TGTGCCAGCAGTTACGAGAGTGCCACCGCTGGAAACACCATATATTTT.

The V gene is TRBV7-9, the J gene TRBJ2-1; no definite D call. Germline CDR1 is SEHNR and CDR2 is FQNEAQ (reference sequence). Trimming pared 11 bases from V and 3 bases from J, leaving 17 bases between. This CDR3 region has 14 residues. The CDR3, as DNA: TGTGCCTCCTTCAAGGGTAATGTCTACAATGAGCAGTTCTTC. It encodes CASFKGNVYNEQFF.

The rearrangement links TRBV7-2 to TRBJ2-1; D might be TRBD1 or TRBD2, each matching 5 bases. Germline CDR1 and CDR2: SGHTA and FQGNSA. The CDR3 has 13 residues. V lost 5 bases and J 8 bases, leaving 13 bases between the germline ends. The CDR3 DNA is TGTGCCAGCAGCCCCCTAAGGGGAGATGAGCAGTTCTTC. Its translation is CASSPLRGDEQFF.

CDR3 coding DNA: TGCGCCAGCAGCCCCGGACTGAGCTCAAATGAGCAGTTCTTC. Translating it yields CASSPGLSSNEQFF. This chain connects TRBV5-1 to TRBJ2-1; possibly TRBD2 for D (5 bases). The CDR3 extends over 14 amino acids. Deletions cut 4 bases from V and 7 bases from J, with 15 bases between. Germline V lookup: CDR1 SGHRS, CDR2 YFSETQ.

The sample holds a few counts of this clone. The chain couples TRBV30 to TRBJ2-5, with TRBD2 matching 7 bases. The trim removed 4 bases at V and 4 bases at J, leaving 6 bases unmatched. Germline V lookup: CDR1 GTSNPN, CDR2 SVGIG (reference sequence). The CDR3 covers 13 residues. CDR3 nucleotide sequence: TGTGCCTGGAATCGGCGGGAGAGAGAGACCCAGTACTTC. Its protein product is CAWNRRERETQYF.

The CDR3 sequence: CASSLDASSYEQYF. The CDR3 DNA sequence: TGTGCCAGCAGCTTAGACGCTAGCTCCTACGAGCAGTACTTC. The rearrangement links TRBV7-6 to TRBJ2-7; D gene uncertain. The CDR3 has 14 amino acids. Deletions cut 1 base from V and 0 bases from J, with 7 bases between. The germline CDR1 and CDR2 sequences are SGHVS and FNYEAQ.

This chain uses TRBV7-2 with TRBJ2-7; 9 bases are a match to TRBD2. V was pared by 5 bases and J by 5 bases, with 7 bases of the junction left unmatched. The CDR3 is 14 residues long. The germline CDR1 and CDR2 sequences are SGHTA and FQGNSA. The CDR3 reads CASSISGRTNEQYF. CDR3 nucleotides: TGTGCCAGCAGCATTAGCGGGAGAACGAACGAGCAGTACTTC. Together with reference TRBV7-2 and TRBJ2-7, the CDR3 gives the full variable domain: GAGVSQSPSNKVTEKGKDVELRCDPISGHTALYWYRQSLGQGLEFLIYFQGNSAPDKSGLPSDRFSAERTGGSVSTLTIQRTQQEDSAVYLCASSISGRTNEQYFGPGTRLTVT.

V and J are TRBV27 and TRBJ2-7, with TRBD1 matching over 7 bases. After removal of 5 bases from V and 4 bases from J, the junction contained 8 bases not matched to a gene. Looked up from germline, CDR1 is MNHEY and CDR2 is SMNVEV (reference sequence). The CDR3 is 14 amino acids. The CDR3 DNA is TGTGCCAGCAGTCCGGGACAGCTGATTTACGAGCAGTACTTC. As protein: CASSPGQLIYEQYF.

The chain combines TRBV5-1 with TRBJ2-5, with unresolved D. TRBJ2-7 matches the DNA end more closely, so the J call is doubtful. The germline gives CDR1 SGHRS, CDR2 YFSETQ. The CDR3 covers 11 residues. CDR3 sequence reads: CASSLLNEQYF. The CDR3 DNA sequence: TGCGCCAGCAGCCTTTTGAACGAGCAGTACTTC.

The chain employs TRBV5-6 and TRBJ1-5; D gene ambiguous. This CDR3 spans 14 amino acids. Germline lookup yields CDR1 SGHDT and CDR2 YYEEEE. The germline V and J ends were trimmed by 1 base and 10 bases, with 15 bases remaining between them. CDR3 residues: CASSLRVLPFPQHF. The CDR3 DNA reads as TGTGCCAGCAGCTTGCGAGTCCTGCCCTTCCCCCAGCATTTT.

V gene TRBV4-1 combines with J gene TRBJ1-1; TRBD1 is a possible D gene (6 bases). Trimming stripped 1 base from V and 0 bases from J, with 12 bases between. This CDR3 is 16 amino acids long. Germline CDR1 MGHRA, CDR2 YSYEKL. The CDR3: CASSQGEGGMNTEAFF. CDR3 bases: TGCGCCAGCAGCCAAGGAGAGGGGGGGATGAACACTGAAGCTTTCTTT.

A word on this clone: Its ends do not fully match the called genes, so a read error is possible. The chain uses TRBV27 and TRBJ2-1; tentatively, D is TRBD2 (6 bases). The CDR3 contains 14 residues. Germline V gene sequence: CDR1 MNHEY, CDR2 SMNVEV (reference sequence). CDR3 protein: CASSDWDSNNEQFF. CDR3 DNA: TGTGCCAGCAGCGATTGGGACTCCAACAATGAGCAGTTCTTC.